Presented here are 7 T cell receptor beta chains from one specimen sequenced in a study of vaccination and CD4 T cells after COVID-19 (dated by TCRdb to between 2021 and 2024). The library came from PCR. The sequencer listed for this sample is Illumina iSeq 100. At the Johns Hopkins FTIC core, DNA from the cultured CD4+ T cells underwent TCR sequencing with the Oncomine TCR Beta short-read assay. Starting from the raw public reads, TCRdb applied fastp trimming at Q25, assembled clones with MiXCR and retained in-frame beta chains. Each CDR3 protein appears once, grouped with its most common genes and DNA. The sample table records 11,000 or so distinct CDR3 sequences; approximately 49% of these occur just once. About 10% of the sample belongs to the ten largest clones. These receptors' antigens are unknown. Read against the paper, the sample's treatment or condition label means: roughly 10-day PBMC culture with coronavirus spike peptide pools or control peptides (ViraFEST assay).

Sequencing was done on a sample of CD4+ T cells from blood, cultured in vitro. The receptors were gathered from a human donor who had recovered from COVID-19.

This clonotype was picked up a small number of times. The V call is TRBV5-1, the J call TRBJ1-6; D ambiguous. V was clipped by 0 bases and J by 5 bases, with 9 bases between them. The CDR3 is made up of 15 amino acids. Germline CDR1 and CDR2: SGHRS and YFSETQ. CDR3 loop: CASSLGNPNNSPLHF. For the CDR3, the DNA is TGCGCCAGCAGCTTGGGAAATCCCAATAATTCACCCCTCCACTTT.

This clonotype came up a few times. The gene calls are TRBV6-1 and TRBJ1-2; tentatively, D is TRBD1 (6 bases). V lost 10 bases to trimming and J lost 2 bases, with 14 bases between them. Germline CDR1 and CDR2: MNHNS and SASEGT. The length of the CDR3 is 13 residues. This CDR3 is CATRRTENYGYTF. DNA of the CDR3: TGTGCCACCCGTAGGACAGAAAACTATGGCTACACCTTC.

This chain joins TRBV7-2 and TRBJ1-5; possible D gene TRBD1, 5 bases. CDR3 size: 16 residues. Germline assignment: CDR1 SGHTA and CDR2 FQGNSA. Trimming left V 5 bases short and J 3 bases short, with 17 bases between. The CDR3 nucleotides are TGTGCCAGCAGCCTTCAGAGTTGGGGCTCCAATCAGCCCCAGCATTTT. Its protein product is CASSLQSWGSNQPQHF.

The rearrangement uses TRBV7-2 and TRBJ1-3, with D uncertain. Deletions cut 0 bases from V and 2 bases from J, with 5 bases between. The CDR3 covers 14 residues. The germline gives CDR1 SGHTA, CDR2 FQGNSA. This CDR3 is CASSLAVAGNTIYF. CDR3 nucleotide sequence: TGTGCCAGCAGCTTAGCAGTAGCTGGAAACACCATATATTTT.

CDR3 sequence: CASSISQGGTYEQYF. CDR3 coding DNA: TGTGCCAGTAGTATCTCGCAGGGGGGAACCTACGAGCAGTACTTC. V gene TRBV19 combines with J gene TRBJ2-7, with D perhaps matching TRBD1 (7 bases). This CDR3 has 15 residues. Trimming stripped 3 bases from V and 2 bases from J, with 14 bases between. CDR1 and CDR2 (germline): LNHDA, SQIVND (reference sequence). Full variable domain (outside the CDR3, taken from reference TRBV19 and TRBJ2-7): DGGITQSPKYLFRKEGQNVTLSCEQNLNHDAMYWYRQDPGQGLRLIYYSQIVNDFQKGDIAEGYSVSREKKESFPLTVTSAQKNPTAFYLCASSISQGGTYEQYFGPGTRLTVT.

J is TRBJ1-5 and V is TRBV20-1; D is undetermined. The V end was cut by 0 bases, the J end by 2 bases, with 8 bases between. Germline V gene data show CDR1 as DFQATT and CDR2 as SNEGSKA (reference sequence). The CDR3 contains 14 residues. CDR3 DNA sequence: TGCAGTGCTAGAGATTCTGGGGGCAATCAGCCCCAGCATTTT. It codes for CSARDSGGNQPQHF.

V is TRBV15 and J is TRBJ2-1; TRBD2 matches at 15 bases. Germline CDR1 and CDR2: LNHNV and YYDKDF (reference sequence). The CDR3 has 19 residues. Trimming took 4 bases from V and 2 from J; bases not matched to a gene: 9. The CDR3 loop reads CATSNGGTSGRSPYNEQFF. CDR3 nucleotide sequence: TGTGCCACCAGCAACGGAGGGACTAGCGGGAGGTCCCCCTACAATGAGCAGTTCTTC.